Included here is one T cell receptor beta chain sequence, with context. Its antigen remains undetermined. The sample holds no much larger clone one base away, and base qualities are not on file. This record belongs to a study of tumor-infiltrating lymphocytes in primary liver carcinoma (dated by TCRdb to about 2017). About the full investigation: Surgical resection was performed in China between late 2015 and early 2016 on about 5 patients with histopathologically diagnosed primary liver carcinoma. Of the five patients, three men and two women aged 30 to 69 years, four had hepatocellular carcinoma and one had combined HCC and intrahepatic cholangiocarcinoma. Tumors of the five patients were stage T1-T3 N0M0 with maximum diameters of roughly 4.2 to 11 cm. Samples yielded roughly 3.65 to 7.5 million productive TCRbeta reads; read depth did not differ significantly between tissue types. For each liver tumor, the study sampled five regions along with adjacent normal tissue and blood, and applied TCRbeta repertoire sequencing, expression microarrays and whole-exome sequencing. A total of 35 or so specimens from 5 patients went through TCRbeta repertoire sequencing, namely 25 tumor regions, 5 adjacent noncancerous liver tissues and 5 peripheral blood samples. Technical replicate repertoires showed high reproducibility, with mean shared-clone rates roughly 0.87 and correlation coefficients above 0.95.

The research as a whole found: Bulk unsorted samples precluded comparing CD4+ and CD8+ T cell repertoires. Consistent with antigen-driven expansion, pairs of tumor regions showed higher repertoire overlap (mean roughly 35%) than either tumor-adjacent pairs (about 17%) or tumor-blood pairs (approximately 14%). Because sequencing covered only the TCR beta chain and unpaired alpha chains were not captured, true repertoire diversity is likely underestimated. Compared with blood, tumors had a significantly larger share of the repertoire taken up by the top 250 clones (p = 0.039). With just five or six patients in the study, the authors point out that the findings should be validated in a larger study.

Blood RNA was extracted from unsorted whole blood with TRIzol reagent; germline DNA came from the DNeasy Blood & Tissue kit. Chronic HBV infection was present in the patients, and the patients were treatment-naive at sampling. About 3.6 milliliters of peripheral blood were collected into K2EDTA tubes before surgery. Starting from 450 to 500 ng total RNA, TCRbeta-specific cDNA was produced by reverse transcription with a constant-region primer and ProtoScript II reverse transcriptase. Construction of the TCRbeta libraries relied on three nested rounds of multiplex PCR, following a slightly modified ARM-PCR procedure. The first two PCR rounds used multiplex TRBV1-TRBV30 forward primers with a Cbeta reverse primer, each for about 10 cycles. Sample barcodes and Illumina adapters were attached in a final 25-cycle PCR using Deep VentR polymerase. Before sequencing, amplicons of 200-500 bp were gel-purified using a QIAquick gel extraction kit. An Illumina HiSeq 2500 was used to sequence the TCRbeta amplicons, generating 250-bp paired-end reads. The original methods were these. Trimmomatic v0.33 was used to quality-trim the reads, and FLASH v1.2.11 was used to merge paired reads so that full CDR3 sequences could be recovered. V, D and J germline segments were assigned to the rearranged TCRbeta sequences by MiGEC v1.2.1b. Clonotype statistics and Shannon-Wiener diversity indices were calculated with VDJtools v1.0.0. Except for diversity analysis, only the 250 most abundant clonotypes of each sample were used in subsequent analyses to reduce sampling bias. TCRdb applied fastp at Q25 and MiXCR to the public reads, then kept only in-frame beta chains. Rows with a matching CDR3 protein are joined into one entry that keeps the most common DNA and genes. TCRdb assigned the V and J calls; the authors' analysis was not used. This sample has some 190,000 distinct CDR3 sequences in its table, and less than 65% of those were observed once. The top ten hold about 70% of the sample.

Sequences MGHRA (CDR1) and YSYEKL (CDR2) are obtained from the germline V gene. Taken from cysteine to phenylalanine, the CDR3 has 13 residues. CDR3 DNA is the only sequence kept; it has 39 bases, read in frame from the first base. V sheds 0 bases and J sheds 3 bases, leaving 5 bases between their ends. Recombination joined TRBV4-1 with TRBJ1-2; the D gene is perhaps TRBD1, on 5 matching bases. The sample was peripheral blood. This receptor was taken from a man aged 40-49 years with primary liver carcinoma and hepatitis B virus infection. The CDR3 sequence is CASSQEGDYGYTF. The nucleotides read TGCGCCAGCAGCCAAGAGGGGGACTATGGCTACACCTTC.